This TCR beta chain was identified in a study of T cell responses to AZD1222 COVID-19 vaccine. Clones were sequenced by immunoSEQ multiplex PCR, and TCRdb holds only the in-frame ones, with some missing. The sample holds some 84,000 clones, 86% seen once. This clone was found a few times. The antigen remains unidentified. Overall study findings and caveats: With dominance at 160-218 and 743-854, vaccine-associated CD4 TCRs spanned spike. A reported finding is that nearly half of spike-specific TCRs target unmutated variant regions. Sampling that yielded the repertoires occurred only after the peak T cell response.

This clonotype was obtained from an adult in good health. This material consisted of peripheral blood, taken on day 0 of AZD1222 vaccination.

The CDR3 sequence: CASSPQVRREKLFF. In nucleotides, the CDR3 is TGTGCCAGCTCACCACAAGTGAGGAGGGAAAAACTGTTTTTT. V usage is TRBV18 and J usage is TRBJ1-4; D is unresolved. Trimming removed 1 base from V and 8 bases from J, with 11 bases in between. Germline values: CDR1 KGHSH, CDR2 LQKENI. This CDR3 spans 14 amino acids.